The T cell receptor beta chain under discussion was sequenced for a study of regulatory T cells in long-lasting Graves disease. Looking at the study overall: Over-5-year antithyroid drug use with positive TSH receptor antibodies defined persistent Graves' disease in the study.

There are many counts of this clonotype. Its antigen remains unidentified. Study results and limitations: Patients whose Graves' disease persisted exhibited lower TCR diversity than those newly diagnosed.

Library construction for TCR beta used iRepertoire HTBI primers and Arm-PCR of CDR3 regions. TCRdb re-called the multiplex PCR reads through MiXCR, storing one row per CDR3 protein. The sample records 350,000 to 450,000 distinct CDR3 sequences, about a fifth being singletons. Time point of the sample: persistent/refractory GD, antithyroid drugs over 5 years with positive TRAb. There was RNA extracted from PBMCs, and the TCR library was made from it. An endocrinology department in Xi'an, China, recruited the patients. The length of the CDR3 is 16 residues. Germline CDR1 and CDR2: SGHTA and FQGNSA. V shed 3 bases and J 5 bases; nucleotides not matched to a gene: 6.

J is TRBJ2-7 and V is TRBV7-2; TRBD2 matches at 14 bases. This sample comprised peripheral blood mononuclear cells (PBMCs), obtained when the disease was refractory, from a patient treated with antithyroid drugs. The clonotype comes from a female donor with Graves disease. CDR3 protein: CASSLVGTSGSNEQYF. In DNA, the CDR3 is TGTGCCAGCAGCTTGGTAGGGACTAGCGGGAGCAACGAGCAGTACTTC.